Below are 14 T cell receptor beta chains sequenced from a single sample in a study of T cell responses to AZD1222 COVID-19 vaccine. Method: immunoSEQ multiplex PCR; TCRdb's copy keeps in-frame clones and lacks some. The table records about 130,000 clones, 91% of them present only once. The sequences come from peripheral blood, collected 28 days after the second AZD1222 dose. Receptors originate from an adult who received the AZD1222 COVID-19 vaccine.

The chain couples TRBV6-5 to TRBJ1-5; D is perhaps TRBD1 (6 bases). Trimming left V 5 bases short and J 4 bases short, with 15 bases between. This CDR3 has 15 amino acids. CDR1 and CDR2 from the germline V gene are MNHEY and SVGAGI. The CDR3 region is CASSKGTQGNQPQHF. The CDR3 bases are TGTGCCAGCAGTAAGGGCACACAGGGTAATCAGCCCCAGCATTTT.

In this sample, this clone turned up once. The gene calls are TRBV7-9 and TRBJ2-3; 12 positions match TRBD1. Trimming took 2 bases from V and 6 from J; bases not matched to a gene: 6. The CDR3 is 16 amino acids. Germline V gives CDR1 SEHNR, CDR2 FQNEAQ (reference sequence). This chain's CDR3 is CASSLTGQGAWDTQYF. CDR3 in DNA: TGTGCCAGCAGCTTAACGGGACAGGGGGCTTGGGATACGCAGTATTTT.

The rearrangement joins TRBV7-2 to TRBJ1-2; 7 nucleotides match TRBD1. The CDR3 runs 14 residues. V dropped 7 bases and J dropped 6; count of bases not matched to a gene: 11. CDR1 is SGHTA, CDR2 FQGNSA, per germline. In DNA form, the CDR3 reads TGTGCCAGCACCTTTTCCCAGGGACAGAATGGCTACACCTTC. Residues: CASTFSQGQNGYTF.

This clone was counted once. The chain is built from TRBV30 and TRBJ1-1; D unresolved. The CDR3 loop spans 13 amino acids. The germline V and J ends were trimmed by 2 bases and 0 bases, with 7 bases remaining between them. Germline-derived CDR1 and CDR2 are GTSNPN and SVGIG (reference sequence). CDR3 amino acids: CAWSIGMNTEAFF. The CDR3 DNA is TGTGCCTGGAGTATAGGGATGAACACTGAAGCTTTCTTT.

This rearrangement joins TRBV29-1 to TRBJ1-1, with no clear D. Looked up from germline, CDR1 is SQVTM and CDR2 is ANQGSEA. The CDR3 totals 13 residues. V gave up 5 bases and J gave up 1 base, with 11 bases separating them. CDR3 protein: CSVLWVGNTEAFF. CDR3 nucleotides: TGCAGCGTTCTGTGGGTCGGGAACACTGAAGCTTTCTTT.

This sequence joins TRBV5-4 and TRBJ2-7; TRBD2 matches 8 bases. Germline V gives CDR1 SGHNT, CDR2 YYREEE (reference sequence). With V trimmed by 2 bases and J by 6 bases, 7 bases remained unmatched. The length of the CDR3 is 14 residues. The CDR3 here is CASSFGLAGGEQYF. The CDR3 bases are TGTGCCAGCAGCTTTGGCCTAGCGGGCGGCGAGCAGTACTTC.

The chain employs TRBV2 and TRBJ1-1; 8 bases align to TRBD1. The CDR3 length is 14 residues. With V trimmed by 6 bases and J by 4 bases, 7 bases remained unmatched. CDR1 and CDR2 from the germline V gene are SNHLY and FYNNEI. The CDR3 DNA reads TGTGCCAGCAGACGACAGGGGCCGGGCACTGAAGCTTTCTTT. It is translated as CASRRQGPGTEAFF.

The chain is built from TRBV19 and TRBJ2-3; no firm D call. Trimming took off 1 base at V and 1 base at J, with 15 bases between the two ends. Germline V lookup: CDR1 LNHDA, CDR2 SQIVND (reference sequence). The CDR3 consists of 17 residues. CDR3 DNA: TGTGCCAGTAGTATAGCCAAGACCGCCCAGGGCACAGATACGCAGTATTTT. This codes for CASSIAKTAQGTDTQYF.

The V and J genes are TRBV4-2 and TRBJ2-7; 11 nucleotides line up with TRBD2. V gave up 4 bases and J gave up 4 bases; unmatched junction bases: 15. The CDR3 length is 18 residues. Germline V gene data show CDR1 as LGHNA and CDR2 as YNFKEQ. CDR3 protein: CASSPAPQGRLAGYEQYF. CDR3 bases: TGTGCCAGCAGCCCCGCCCCCCAGGGGAGACTAGCGGGGTACGAGCAGTACTTC.

The chain uses TRBV2 and TRBJ2-3, with 9 bases aligning to TRBD2. The CDR3 has 14 residues. CDR1 is SNHLY, CDR2 FYNNEI, per germline. J was trimmed by 4 bases and V by 5 bases; bases with no gene match: 4. The CDR3 loop is CASSRSGGSDTQYF. The CDR3 DNA reads TGTGCCAGCAGTCGTAGCGGGGGATCAGATACGCAGTATTTT.

The chain couples TRBV9 to TRBJ1-2, with D possibly matching TRBD1 (5 bases). The CDR3 extends over 16 amino acids. Germline CDR1 is SGDLS and CDR2 is YYNGEE. Trimming left V 0 bases short and J 4 bases short, with 16 bases between. CDR3 region: CASSVDAIPGPYGYTF. The CDR3 bases are TGTGCCAGCAGCGTAGACGCCATACCGGGACCCTATGGCTACACCTTC.

This clone has a handful of counts. CDR3 residues: CASSSLTGGRITEAFF. In DNA form, the CDR3 reads TGCGCCAGCAGCTCTCTGACTGGAGGGAGGATCACTGAAGCTTTCTTT. V is TRBV5-1 and J is TRBJ1-1; D ambiguous. V dropped 3 bases and J dropped 4 bases, with 19 bases sitting between them. The CDR3 has 16 amino acids. Germline V gene sequence: CDR1 SGHRS, CDR2 YFSETQ.

The chain recombines TRBV27 with TRBJ1-1, with 9 positions matching TRBD1. Germline V CDR1 and CDR2: MNHEY, SMNVEV (reference sequence). The CDR3 loop spans 14 amino acids. The ends lost 6 bases at V and 3 bases at J; junction bases unmatched: 5. The DNA of the CDR3 is TGTGCCAGCAGGGGACAGGGTGGGGACACTGAAGCTTTCTTT. The encoded protein is CASRGQGGDTEAFF.

The V and J genes are TRBV19 and TRBJ1-5; 7 bases fit TRBD1. V was clipped by 5 bases and J by 0 bases; unmatched bases: 1. Germline V gives CDR1 LNHDA, CDR2 SQIVND (reference sequence). There are 14 residues in the CDR3. CDR3 region: CASSHRGSNQPQHF. The CDR3 nucleotides read TGTGCCAGTAGTCACAGGGGTAGCAATCAGCCCCAGCATTTT. The full variable domain, rest sourced from reference TRBV19 and TRBJ1-5, is DGGITQSPKYLFRKEGQNVTLSCEQNLNHDAMYWYRQDPGQGLRLIYYSQIVNDFQKGDIAEGYSVSREKKESFPLTVTSAQKNPTAFYLCASSHRGSNQPQHFGDGTRLSIL.